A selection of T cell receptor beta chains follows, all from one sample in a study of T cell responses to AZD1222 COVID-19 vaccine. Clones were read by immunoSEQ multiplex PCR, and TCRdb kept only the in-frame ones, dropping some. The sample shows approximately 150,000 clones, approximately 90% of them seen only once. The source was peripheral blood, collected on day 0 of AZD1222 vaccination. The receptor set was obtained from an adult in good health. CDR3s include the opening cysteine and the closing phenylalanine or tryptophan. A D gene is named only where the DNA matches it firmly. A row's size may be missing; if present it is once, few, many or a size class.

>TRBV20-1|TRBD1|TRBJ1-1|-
TGCAGTGCGAGTAGACAGGGCGGGACTGAAGCTTTCTTT
CSASRQGGTEAFF
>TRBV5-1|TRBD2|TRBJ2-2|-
TGCGCCAGCAGCCTACTTTTTCTCATCACTAGCGGATCCCCCAACATCGGCGGGGAGCTGTTTTTT
CASSLLFLITSGSPNIGGELFF
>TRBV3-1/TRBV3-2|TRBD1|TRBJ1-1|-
TGTGCCAGCAGCCAACAGGGTTGGACAGGGAAGAACACTGAAGCTTTCTTT
CASSQQGWTGKNTEAFF
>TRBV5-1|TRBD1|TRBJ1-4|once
TGCGCCAGCTCCCCCGGGACAGGGCTTGAAAAACTGTTTTTT
CASSPGTGLEKLFF
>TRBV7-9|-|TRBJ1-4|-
TGTGCCAGCAGCTTAGGGACGGGGTCTAATGAAAAACTGTTTTTT
CASSLGTGSNEKLFF
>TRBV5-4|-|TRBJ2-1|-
TGTGCCAGCCACGCGAGCCACAATGAGCAGTTCTTC
CASHASHNEQFF
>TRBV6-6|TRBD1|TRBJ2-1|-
TGTGCCAGCAGTTACCTCCCCGGGACAGGGTACAATGAGCAGTTCTTC
CASSYLPGTGYNEQFF
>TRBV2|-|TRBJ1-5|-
TGTGCCAGCAGGGCGCATGAGGGGAATCAGCCCCAGCATTTT
CASRAHEGNQPQHF
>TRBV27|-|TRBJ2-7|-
TGTGCCAGCAGGGAGGCGACTAGTCGATTTTACGAGCAGTACTTC
CASREATSRFYEQYF
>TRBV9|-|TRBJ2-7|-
TGTGCCAGCAGCGACGAGCAGTACTTC
CASSDEQYF
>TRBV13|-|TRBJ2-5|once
TGTGCCAGCAGCTTAGGCAGGGTGGAGACCCAGTACTTC
CASSLGRVETQYF
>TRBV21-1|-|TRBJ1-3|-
TGTGCCAGCAGCAAAGGGGACGGGACAGCTGGAAACACCATATATTTT
CASSKGDGTAGNTIYF
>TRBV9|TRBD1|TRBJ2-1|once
TGTGCCAGCAGCGAGGGACAGGGTGGCAATGAGCAGTTCTTC
CASSEGQGGNEQFF
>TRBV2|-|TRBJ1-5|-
TGTGCCAGCGGACCCCGCGGGCGGGATAGCAATCAGCCCCAGCATTTT
CASGPRGRDSNQPQHF
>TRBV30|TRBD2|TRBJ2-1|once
TGTGCCTGGAGTGGAGTCCGAACGGGAGGGCCTAGGCAGTTCTTC
CAWSGVRTGGPRQFF
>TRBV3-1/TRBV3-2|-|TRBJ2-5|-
TGTGCCAGCAGCCTTCAACCCTTTTGGGGGCAAGAGACCCAGTACTTC
CASSLQPFWGQETQYF
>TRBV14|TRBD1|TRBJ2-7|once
TGTGCCAGCAATGGTCAGGGGGTCTCCTACGAGCAGTACTTC
CASNGQGVSYEQYF